The next 15 T cell receptor delta chains were all read from a single sample in a study of γδ T cells in repeated Plasmodium falciparum infection. Flow sorting of PBMC yielded separate Vgamma9/Vdelta2+ and Vdelta2-negative gammadelta T cell populations for bulk repertoire analysis. TCRdb redid the clone calls on the multiplex PCR reads with CATT. This sample has about 89,000 delta-chain clones, with 1.4% found just once. Material: gamma-delta T cells from blood. These receptors came from a pool of human donors (malaria-infected and uninfected, not separated).

A note on this clone: The protein recorded in TCRdb matches a much larger clone and deviates from this DNA's translation at residue 7, suggesting a read error; the protein here is obtained by translating the DNA. The V call is TRDV1, the J call TRDJ3; no clear D gene. TCRdb does not report a J gene; here it was assigned by matching the DNA to germline references. The length of the CDR3 is 17 residues. Germline V gene sequence: CDR1 TSWWSYY, CDR2 QGS. The germline V and J ends were trimmed by 4 bases and 2 bases, with 12 bases remaining between them. CDR3 sequence (DNA): TGTGCTCTTGGGGTAAACCGCAGGCCCTGGGACACCCGACAGATGTTTTTC. Encoded protein: CALGVNRRPWDTRQMFF.

There are many counts of this clone. The TCRdb protein comes from a much larger clone and disagrees with this DNA's translation at residue 5, likely due to a read error; the protein given here is derived from the DNA. The rearrangement joins TRDV2 to TRDJ1; the match to TRDD3 covers 10 bases. TCRdb carries no J gene annotation; the J gene was assigned here by matching the DNA with germline. Looked up from germline, CDR1 is GEAIGNYY and CDR2 is EKD. V trimming: 1 base; J trimming: 1 base; junction bases outside the gene matches: 20. This CDR3 comprises 21 residues. CDR3 nucleotides: TGTGCCTGTGACACGTACTGGGGGATGACTTCGGGTGCGGGTGGCACCGATAAACTCATCTTT. It translates to CACDTYWGMTSGAGGTDKLIF.

This rearrangement joins TRDV1 to TRDJ1, with a tentative D call TRDD3 (6 bases). Matching the DNA to germline supplied the J gene, which TCRdb does not give. CDR1 and CDR2 from the germline V gene are TSWWSYY and QGS. The V end was cut by 2 bases, the J end by 3 bases, with 28 bases between. There are 20 residues in the CDR3. CDR3 DNA sequence: TGTGCTCTTGGGGAAGGGAGTACCGGGTCAAGGGGATCCCCCCCCGATAAACTCATCTTT. Its translation: CALGEGSTGSRGSPPDKLIF.

The sample holds a few counts of this clone. This DNA's translation differs at residue 5 from TCRdb's protein, which comes from a much larger clone; a read error is likely, and the protein shown is translated from the DNA. This rearrangement joins TRDV2 to TRDJ3, with 8 bases matching TRDD3. This CDR3 region has 18 residues. Per germline, CDR1 GEAIGNYY and CDR2 EKD. Trimming removed 3 bases from V and 0 bases from J; junction bases left unmatched: 6. CDR3 residues: CACDADGDTSWDTRQMFF. The CDR3 DNA reads TGTGCCTGTGACGCCGATGGGGATACCTCCTGGGACACCCGACAGATGTTTTTC.

There are a few counts of this clone. Just one base apart from a much larger clone, this may be a read error. The chain links TRDV1 to TRDJ1; D may be TRDD3 (6 bases). The J gene was not available in TCRdb and was assigned here by matching the DNA to germline segments. Germline V gene data show CDR1 as TSWWSYY and CDR2 as QGS. The CDR3 extends over 20 amino acids. Trimming stripped 4 bases from V and 3 bases from J, with 30 bases between. CDR3 DNA: TGTGCTCTTGGGGTGACCCCCCTCGGCTTGTATACTGGGAGATCCGATAAACTCATCTTT. It codes for CALGVTPLGLYTGRSDKLIF.

This clone was seen repeatedly, ten times or more. A far more abundant clone sits one base away, making this likely a read error. Other nucleotide sequences in the sample specify the same CDR3. The rearrangement uses TRDV1 and TRDJ1; 8 positions match TRDD3. Looked up from germline, CDR1 is TSWWSYY and CDR2 is QGS. CDR3 length: 20 residues. CDR3 nucleotides: TGTGCTCTTGGGGAGTTACTCTGGGGGACGAGTTTAAAGTACACCGATAAACTCATTTTT. This gives the protein CALGELLWGTSLKYTDKLIF.

This clone has at least ten counts. One end of the junction is discordant with germline, which a read error may explain. CDR3 protein: CALVELVLGRADKLIF. The CDR3 nucleotides read TGTGCTCTTGTGGAACTTGTGCTAGGGAGGGCCGATAAACTCATCTTT. V is TRDV1 and J is TRDJ1, with D unresolved. Germline CDR1 TSWWSYY, CDR2 QGS. The CDR3 is 16 amino acids.

This clone was counted a few times. The protein given by TCRdb reflects a much larger clone and differs at residue 15 from this DNA's translation, likely from a read error; the protein shown is the DNA's translation. This rearrangement joins TRDV1 to TRDJ1; D possibly corresponds to TRDD3 (5 bases). The J gene, left out of TCRdb, was set here by checking the DNA against germline. CDR3 length equals 23 residues. CDR1 and CDR2 from the germline V gene are TSWWSYY and QGS. Between the trimmed V and J ends, which lost 2 bases and 0 bases, there was a span of 34 bases. The CDR3 region has the DNA TGTGCTCTTGGGGAATATTGCGTCCTGATGGGGAACACAAAGATGTCGGACACCGATAAACTCATCTTT. This translates into CALGEYCVLMGNTKMSDTDKLIF.

For this clone: A far larger clone is off by one base, so a read error is likely. The same CDR3 can be traced to other DNA sequences in this sample. J gene calling gave no result, while the V gene is TRDV1; TRDD3 is the table's D call and was not checked against the DNA. The CDR3 has 24 amino acids. Germline CDR1 TSWWSYY, CDR2 QGS. CDR3 DNA sequence: TGTGCTCTTGGGGTCCCAATGCCCCTTATTCCTCTTTGGTACTGGGGGATACTGGACGATAAGCTCATCTTT. Residues: CALGVPMPLIPLWYWGILDDKLIF.

In this sample, this clone turned up a few times. This probably arose from a read error, given a far larger clone one base away. This specimen includes other DNA sequences encoding the same CDR3. The chain couples TRDV2 to TRDJ1, with 11 bases that match TRDD3. Germline CDR1 GEAIGNYY, CDR2 EKD. CDR3 size: 19 residues. CDR3 coding DNA: TGTGCCTGTGACACCGTAGGTGGGGGATACGTGGGGTACACCGATAAACTTATCTTT. This translates into CACDTVGGGYVGYTDKLIF.

This clone was counted only a few times. Translating this DNA gives a protein that differs at residue 9 from the TCRdb one, which belongs to a much larger clone; a read error is likely, and the protein shown is this translation. The chain combines TRDV1 with TRDJ1, with TRDD3 matching 8 bases. With 5 bases clipped from V and 4 bases from J, the junction kept 12 bases outside the gene matches. The germline gives CDR1 TSWWSYY, CDR2 QGS. CDR3 size: 16 residues. CDR3 sequence: CALGNNWGVHVDKLIF. In nucleotides, the CDR3 is TGTGCTCTTGGGAATAACTGGGGGGTACACGTCGATAAACTCATCTTT.

About this clone itself: TCRdb attributes to this sequence the protein of a much larger clone, which differs from the DNA translation at residue 7; a read error is likely, and the protein displayed is translated from the DNA. V gene TRDV2 combines with J gene TRDJ3; D perhaps matches TRDD3 (6 bases). CDR3 length equals 21 residues. CDR1 is GEAIGNYY, CDR2 EKD, per germline. Trimming removed 0 bases at V and 0 bases at J, with 20 bases between. In DNA, the CDR3 is TGTGCCTGTGACACCAGGCTGGTCTGGGGTCCAAGCTCCTGGGACACCCGACAGATGTTTTTC. Amino acid sequence: CACDTRLVWGPSSWDTRQMFF.

Many counts were recorded for this clone. A much larger clone lies a single base off, so this may be a read error. Other DNA sequences from this sample encode an identical CDR3 as well. The chain employs TRDV1 and TRDJ1; 9 bases agree with TRDD3. Per germline, CDR1 TSWWSYY and CDR2 QGS. The CDR3 runs 17 residues. With V trimmed by 6 bases and J by 2 bases, 13 bases remained unmatched. CDR3 sequence reads: CALGVGAGGFSTDKLIF. The CDR3 nucleotides read TGTGCTCTTGGTGTCGGGGCTGGGGGATTCTCTACCGATAAACTCATCTTT.

This clone was found a few times. The protein TCRdb gives is from a much larger clone and does not agree with this DNA's translation at residue 23, likely a read error; the protein shown here comes from the DNA. The chain uses TRDV1 and TRDJ1, with 8 bases that match TRDD3. The J gene, left out of TCRdb, was set here by checking the DNA against germline. Germline values: CDR1 TSWWSYY, CDR2 QGS. This CDR3 is 26 amino acids long. This chain's CDR3 is CALGELGRGLPTPWGRNLMYTDELIF. The CDR3 nucleotides are TGTGCTCTTGGGGAACTGGGGAGGGGCCTTCCCACGCCCTGGGGGAGAAACCTGATGTACACCGATGAACTCATCTTT.

This clone was observed a handful of times. One base separates it from a far larger clone, so it is likely a read error. This specimen includes other DNA sequences encoding the same CDR3. The chain joins TRDV1 to TRDJ1, with 9 nucleotides matching TRDD3. The J gene is not listed in TCRdb, so it was assigned here from a DNA match to germline. CDR1 is TSWWSYY, CDR2 QGS, per germline. Trimming removed 4 bases from V and 0 bases from J; junction bases left unmatched: 21. CDR3 length: 21 amino acids. CDR3 loop: CALGGAFLSRTGGKYTDKLIF. The CDR3 coding sequence is TGTGCTCTTGGGGGGGCCTTTCTAAGCCGTACTGGGGGAAAGTACACCGATAAACTCATCTTT.